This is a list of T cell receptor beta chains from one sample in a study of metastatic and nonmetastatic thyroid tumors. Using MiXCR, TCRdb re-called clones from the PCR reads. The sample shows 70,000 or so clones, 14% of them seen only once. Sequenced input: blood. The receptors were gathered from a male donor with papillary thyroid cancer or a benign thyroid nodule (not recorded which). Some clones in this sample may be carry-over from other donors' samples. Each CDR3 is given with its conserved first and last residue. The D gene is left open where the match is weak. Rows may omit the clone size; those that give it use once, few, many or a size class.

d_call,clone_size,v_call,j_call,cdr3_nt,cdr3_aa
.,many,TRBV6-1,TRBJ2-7,TGTGCCAGCAGTACCCCCGGCCGGGAGCCGCCGGAGCAGTACTTC,CASSTPGREPPEQYF
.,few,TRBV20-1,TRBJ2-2,TGCAGTGCTAGAGGGGAGCGTGAGGAATGCAACACCGGGGAGCTGTTTTTT,CSARGEREECNTGELFF
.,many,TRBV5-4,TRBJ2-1,TGTGCCAGCAGCTCCGGGGCGAGCAATGAGCAGTTCTTC,CASSSGASNEQFF
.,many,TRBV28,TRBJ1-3,TGTGCCAGCAGTACCTCACAGGGTGCGGGAAACACCATATATTTT,CASSTSQGAGNTIYF
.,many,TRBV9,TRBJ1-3,TGTGCCAGCAGCGTAGACGACAGCTCTGGAAACACCATATATTTT,CASSVDDSSGNTIYF
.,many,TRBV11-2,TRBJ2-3,TGTGCCAGCAGCTTAGAGGTCGGCAGGGGGGACGCAGATACGCAGTATTTT,CASSLEVGRGDADTQYF
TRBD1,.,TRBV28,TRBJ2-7,TGTGCCAGCAGTCCGGGACAGGGCTACGACCAGTACTTC,CASSPGQGYDQYF
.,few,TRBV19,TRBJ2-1,TGTGCCAGTAGTCACTTCGGGGAGCGCTACAATGAGCAGTTCTTC,CASSHFGERYNEQFF
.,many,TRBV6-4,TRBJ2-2,TGTGCCAGCAGTGACTCTAGCGACACCGGGGAGCTGTTTTTT,CASSDSSDTGELFF
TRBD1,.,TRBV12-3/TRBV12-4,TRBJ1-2,TGTGCCATCACCCTAATTTGGGGCAGGGGGCTGGCTAACTATGGCTACACCTTC,CAITLIWGRGLANYGYTF
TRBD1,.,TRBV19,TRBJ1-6,TGTGCCAGTAGTGAACGGGACAGGGATTCACCCCTCCACTTT,CASSERDRDSPLHF
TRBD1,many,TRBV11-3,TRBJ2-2,TGTGCCAGCAGCCCAGGGGGCGGGAACACCGGGGAGCTGTTTTTT,CASSPGGGNTGELFF
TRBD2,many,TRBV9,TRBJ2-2,TGTGCCAGCAGCGTAAATAGCGGGAGGGCGCGGAACACCGGGGAGCTGTTTTTT,CASSVNSGRARNTGELFF
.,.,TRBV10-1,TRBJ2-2,TGCGCCAGCAGTGAGGCGGCCCACGGGGAGCTGTTTTTT,CASSEAAHGELFF
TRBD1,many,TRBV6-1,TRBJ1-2,TGTGCCATCAAGACAGGGGGCGCCTATGGCTACACCTTC,CAIKTGGAYGYTF
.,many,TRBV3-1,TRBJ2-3,TGTGCCAGCAGCCCCCACCTAATGGCAGGGAAGACCACAAATACGCAGTATTTT,CASSPHLMAGKTTNTQYF
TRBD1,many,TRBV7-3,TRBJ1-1,TGTGCCAGCAGCTTAACGTCAGGGGGGACTGAAGCTTTCTTT,CASSLTSGGTEAFF
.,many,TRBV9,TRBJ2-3,TGTGCCAGCAGCCCATCCGGGGGCACAGATACGCAGTATTTT,CASSPSGGTDTQYF
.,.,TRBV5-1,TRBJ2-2,TGCGCCAGCAGCAGGGCCCCGACCTCGAACACCGGGGAGCTGTTTTTT,CASSRAPTSNTGELFF
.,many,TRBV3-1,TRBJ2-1,TGTGCCAGCAGCCCTCCGAATAACAACAATGAGCAGTTCTTC,CASSPPNNNNEQFF
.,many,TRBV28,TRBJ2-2,TGTGCCAGCAGTCAGGACAACGCGAACACCGGGGAGCTGTTTTTT,CASSQDNANTGELFF
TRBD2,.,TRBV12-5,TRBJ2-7,TGTGCTAGTGGTTTGGTAAGACACATTAGCGGGAGGCGAAAGTACGAGAAGTACTTC,CASGLVRHISGRRKYEKYF
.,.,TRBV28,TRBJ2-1,TGTGCCAGCAGTTATCCGGGACTCCAAATTCAGCCTGAGCAGTTCTTC,CASSYPGLQIQPEQFF
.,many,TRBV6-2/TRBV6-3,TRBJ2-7,TGTGCCAGCAGTTACCTGCGGGACTCCTACGAGCAGTACTTC,CASSYLRDSYEQYF